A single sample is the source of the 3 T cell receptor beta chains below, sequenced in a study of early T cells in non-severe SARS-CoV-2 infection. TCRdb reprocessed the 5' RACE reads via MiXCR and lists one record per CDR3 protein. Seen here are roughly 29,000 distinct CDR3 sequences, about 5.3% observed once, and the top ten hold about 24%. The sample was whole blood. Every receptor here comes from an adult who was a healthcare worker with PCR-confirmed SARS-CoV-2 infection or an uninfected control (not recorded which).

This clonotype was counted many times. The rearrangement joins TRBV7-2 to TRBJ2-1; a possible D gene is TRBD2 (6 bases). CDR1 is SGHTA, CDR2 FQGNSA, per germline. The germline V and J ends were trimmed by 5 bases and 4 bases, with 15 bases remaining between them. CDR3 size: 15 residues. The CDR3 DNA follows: TGTGCCAGCAGCCAGGACGTAGGACTATACAATGAGCAGTTCTTC. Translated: CASSQDVGLYNEQFF.

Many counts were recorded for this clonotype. CDR3 sequence: CASSMRTNNSPLHF. The CDR3 region has the DNA TGTGCCAGCAGTATGAGAACGAATAATTCACCCCTCCACTTT. The chain recombines TRBV6-2 or TRBV6-3 with TRBJ1-6; D is unclear. CDR1 and CDR2 from the germline V gene are MNHEY and SVGEGT. V gave up 5 bases and J gave up 5 bases, with 10 bases separating them. CDR3 length equals 14 residues.

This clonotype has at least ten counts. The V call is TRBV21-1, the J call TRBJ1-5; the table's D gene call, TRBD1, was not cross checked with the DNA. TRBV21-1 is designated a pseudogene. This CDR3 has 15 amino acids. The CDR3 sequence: CASSLGHRGGQPQHF. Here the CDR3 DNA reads TGTGCCAGCAGCCTAGGGCACAGGGGAGGCCAGCCCCAGCATTTT.